Below are 9 T cell receptor beta chains sequenced from a single sample in a study of blood T cell repertoires in COVID-19. Assay used: immunoSEQ multiplex PCR; TCRdb lists only in-frame clones, some missing. The data show 270,000 or so clones, with approximately 89% seen just once and 11% held by the top ten. The sequencing input was peripheral blood. All receptors derive from a woman aged 25 to 39 with COVID-19, enrolled during active disease.

This clone appeared a few times. The chain links TRBV19 to TRBJ1-2; 8 positions agree with TRBD1. Looked up from germline, CDR1 is LNHDA and CDR2 is SQIVND (reference sequence). The CDR3 covers 12 residues. The junction had 6 bases not matched to a gene; V was cut back by 7 bases and J by 8 bases. The CDR3 DNA reads as TGTGCCAGTAAAGGACAGGGTCCCGGCTACACCTTC. Residues: CASKGQGPGYTF.

This clone has only a few counts. This sequence joins TRBV10-3 and TRBJ1-1; D call uncertain. CDR1 ENHRY and CDR2 SYGVKD come from the germline V gene. The V end lost 4 bases, the J end lost 1 base, and 7 bases lay between the germline ends. The CDR3 is 13 amino acids. CDR3 in DNA: TGTGCCATCAGTGGTCTCCCGAACACTGAAGCTTTCTTT. Amino acid sequence: CAISGLPNTEAFF.

The chain is built from TRBV7-9 and TRBJ2-2; D perhaps matches TRBD1 (5 bases). Germline loops: CDR1 SEHNR, CDR2 FQNEAQ (reference sequence). The CDR3 is 13 residues long. Trimming removed 11 bases at V and 0 bases at J, with 10 bases between. CDR3 nucleotide sequence: TGTGCCTTCCAGGGATCGAACACCGGGGAGCTGTTTTTT. Its protein is CAFQGSNTGELFF. The full variable domain, in which reference TRBV7-9 and TRBJ2-2 provide the parts outside the CDR3, is DTGVSQNPRHKITKRGQNVTFRCDPISEHNRLYWYRQTLGQGPEFLTYFQNEAQLEKSRLLSDRFSAERPKGSFSTLEIQRTEQGDSAMYLCAFQGSNTGELFFGEGSRLTVL.

The J gene is TRBJ2-1, the V gene TRBV18; 11 nucleotides line up with TRBD2. J gave up 4 bases and V 6 bases, and 5 bases lay outside the gene matches. CDR1 KGHSH and CDR2 LQKENI come from the germline V gene. This CDR3 spans 15 amino acids. CDR3 DNA sequence: TGTGCCAGCTCTCAAATAGCGGGGGGGTACAATGAGCAGTTCTTC. It yields the protein CASSQIAGGYNEQFF.

J is TRBJ1-2 and V is TRBV3-1 (or the pseudogene TRBV3-2); a weak D match, TRBD1 (6 bases). In germline, CDR1 is LGHDT, CDR2 YNNKEL (reference sequence). V lost 5 bases to trimming and J lost 8 bases, with 24 bases between them. This CDR3 spans 16 amino acids. The CDR3 sequence is CASSFRDTDYSEGYTF. In DNA, the CDR3 is TGTGCCAGCAGCTTCCGGGACACGGATTACAGTGAGGGCTACACCTTC.

CDR3 protein: CASMLRTGGPEAFF. CDR3 in DNA: TGTGCCAGCATGCTTAGAACCGGGGGGCCTGAAGCTTTCTTT. This rearrangement joins TRBV6-5 to TRBJ1-1, with D possibly TRBD1 on 6 matching bases. Germline CDR1 and CDR2: MNHEY and SVGAGI. The CDR3 contains 14 residues. The V end was cut by 7 bases, the J end by 6 bases, with 18 bases between.

For the CDR3, the DNA is TGTGCCAGCTCACCGTCGGACAGGGGAAATGAAAAACTGTTTTTT. Its protein product is CASSPSDRGNEKLFF. V gene TRBV18 combines with J gene TRBJ1-4; TRBD1 matches 9 bases. Losses at the gene ends were 3 bases for V and 5 bases for J; bases not matched to a gene: 4. Germline V gene data show CDR1 as KGHSH and CDR2 as LQKENI. The CDR3 runs to 15 residues.

The rearrangement uses TRBV10-2 and TRBJ1-1, with D hard to call. V lost 11 bases and J lost 11, with 9 bases in between. Germline CDR1 and CDR2: WSHSY and SAAADI. The CDR3 is made up of 8 amino acids. The DNA for the CDR3 is TGCGCCGGATTGCGGGCTTTCTTT. Translation: CAGLRAFF.

As DNA, the CDR3 is TGTGCCAGCGGGGGACAGGGGGCAGCTAACTATGGCTACACCTTC. Amino acid sequence: CASGGQGAANYGYTF. The J gene is TRBJ1-2, the V gene TRBV28; 12 nucleotides line up with TRBD1. CDR1 and CDR2 (germline): MDHEN, SYDVKM. The CDR3 contains 15 residues. V trimming: 8 bases; J trimming: 0 bases; junction bases outside the gene matches: 4.